The rows below give T cell receptor beta chains drawn from one sample of a study of identifying expanded T cells in peripheral blood. The protocol was immunoSEQ multiplex PCR, while the TCRdb copy is restricted to in-frame clones and leaves out a portion. The table has over 100,000 clones, 88% seen once. What was sequenced was blood. These receptors came from a person aged 18 to 75 in good health. The CDR3 runs from the conserved cysteine through the conserved F or W. D genes are given only for firm matches. The listing skips clone size in some rows; elsewhere it reads once, few, many or a size class.

clone_size	v_call	d_call	j_call	cdr3_nt	cdr3_aa
NA	TRBV7-8	NA	TRBJ2-1	TGTGCCAGCAGCTTATTAGTCACAGCGGACAATGAGCAGTTCTTC	CASSLLVTADNEQFF
NA	TRBV7-9	NA	TRBJ2-7	TGTGCCAGCAGCTTAGTAAGATTCGGCCTGGGGTCCTACGAGCAGTACTTC	CASSLVRFGLGSYEQYF
NA	TRBV21-1	NA	TRBJ2-2	TGTGCCAGCAGCAAAAGGCGGGGGATCCTCACCGGGGAGCTGTTTTTT	CASSKRRGILTGELFF
NA	TRBV2	NA	TRBJ1-4	TGTGCCAGCAGTGGAGACCACCCTACAACTAATGAAAAACTGTTTTTT	CASSGDHPTTNEKLFF
NA	TRBV28	TRBD1	TRBJ1-2	TGTGCCAGCAGTTCAGGCCGACAGGGCCGGCAGGGCTACACCTTC	CASSSGRQGRQGYTF
few	TRBV4-1	TRBD1	TRBJ1-2	TGCGCCAGCAGCCAATTAGGGGGACAGGGAACTTTTGGCTACACCTTC	CASSQLGGQGTFGYTF
NA	TRBV5-8	NA	TRBJ1-5	TGTGCCAGCAGCTTATCCCATCAGCCCCAGCATTTT	CASSLSHQPQHF
once	TRBV27	TRBD1	TRBJ1-6	TGTGCCAGCAGTTTGCGACAGGGAAATTCACCCCTCCACTTT	CASSLRQGNSPLHF
NA	TRBV12-1	NA	TRBJ1-2	TGTGCCAGCAGGACAGGGGGTAAAGCTAACTATGGCTACACCTTC	CASRTGGKANYGYTF
NA	TRBV6-6	TRBD1	TRBJ1-2	TGTGCCAGCACCTCGGGGACAGATAACTATGGCTACACCTTC	CASTSGTDNYGYTF
NA	TRBV5-1	NA	TRBJ2-1	TGCGCCAGCAGCTTGGTATCCCAGGGGATGAATGAGCAGTTCTTC	CASSLVSQGMNEQFF
NA	TRBV5-1	TRBD2	TRBJ2-7	TGCGCCAGCAGCTTGACGGCGCGGCTAGCGGGATCCTCCTACGAGCAGTACTTC	CASSLTARLAGSSYEQYF
NA	TRBV5-4	NA	TRBJ1-4	TGTGCCAGCAGCACCTCAGCGGGCTCTTCTGGTGAAAAACTGTTTTTT	CASSTSAGSSGEKLFF
NA	TRBV6-1	NA	TRBJ2-5	TGTGCCAGCAGTGAAATTTGGAGCATAGAGACCCAGTACTTC	CASSEIWSIETQYF
NA	TRBV2	TRBD2	TRBJ2-5	TGTGCCAGCAGTGAGGACGGACTAGCGGGAGGTACCCAGTACTTC	CASSEDGLAGGTQYF
NA	TRBV2	NA	TRBJ1-5	TGTGCCAGCAGTGAACGCGCAGGCCATCAGCCCCAGCATTTT	CASSERAGHQPQHF
NA	TRBV7-2	NA	TRBJ2-7	TGTGCCAGCAGCCCGGGATTAGCGGTCTCCTACGAGCAGTACTTC	CASSPGLAVSYEQYF
NA	TRBV27	NA	TRBJ1-1	TGTGCCAGCAGTTTATCAGGAACAGAAATGAACACTGAAGCTTTCTTT	CASSLSGTEMNTEAFF
NA	TRBV10-3	NA	TRBJ2-3	TGTGCCATCACCGCGGGGAATGGCACAGATACGCAGTATTTT	CAITAGNGTDTQYF
NA	TRBV7-2	TRBD2	TRBJ2-1	TGTGCCAGCAGCGCAGGTCGGGGGGGCTCCTACAATGAGCAGTTCTTC	CASSAGRGGSYNEQFF
few	TRBV11-1	TRBD1	TRBJ1-6	TGTGCCAGCAGCTCAACCTTTGGGACAGGCTGGAATTCACCCCTCCACTTT	CASSSTFGTGWNSPLHF
NA	TRBV11-3	TRBD1	TRBJ2-3	TGTGCCAGCAGCTGGGGACAGGGCTCAGATACGCAGTATTTT	CASSWGQGSDTQYF
once	TRBV5-1	NA	TRBJ2-7	TGCGCCAGCAGCTTGGCCGCAGGGTCCACCTACGAGCAGTACTTC	CASSLAAGSTYEQYF
NA	TRBV7-2	NA	TRBJ1-2	TGTGCCAGCAACCCCGTCTTTGACGACAGCCGCTACACCTTC	CASNPVFDDSRYTF
once	TRBV2	TRBD2	TRBJ2-7	TGTGCCAGCAGTGTGAGGGGCTACGGGACTAGCGGGACGAATCATTACGAGCAGTACTTC	CASSVRGYGTSGTNHYEQYF
NA	TRBV6-5	NA	TRBJ1-6	TGTGCCAGCAGTTACGGACGCGATAATTCACCCCTCCACTTT	CASSYGRDNSPLHF
NA	TRBV18	TRBD1	TRBJ2-4	TGTGCCAGCTCACCCGGGACAGGGGGAATGAACATTCAGTACTTC	CASSPGTGGMNIQYF
NA	TRBV20-1	NA	TRBJ2-2	TGCAGTGCTACCCGAACCGGGGAGCTGTTTTTT	CSATRTGELFF